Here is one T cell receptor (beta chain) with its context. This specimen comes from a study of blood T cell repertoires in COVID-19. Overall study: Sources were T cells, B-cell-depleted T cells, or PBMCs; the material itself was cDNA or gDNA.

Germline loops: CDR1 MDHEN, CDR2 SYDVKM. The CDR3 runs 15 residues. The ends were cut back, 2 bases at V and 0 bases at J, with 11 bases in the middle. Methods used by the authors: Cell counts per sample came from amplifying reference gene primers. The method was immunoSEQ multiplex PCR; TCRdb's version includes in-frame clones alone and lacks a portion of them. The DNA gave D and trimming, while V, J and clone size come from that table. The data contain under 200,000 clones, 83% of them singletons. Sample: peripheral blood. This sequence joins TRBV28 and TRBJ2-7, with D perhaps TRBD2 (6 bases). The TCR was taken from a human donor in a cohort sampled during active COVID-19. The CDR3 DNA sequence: TGTGCCAGCAGTTTAGCGGGAATTCCCTCCTACGAGCAGTACTTC. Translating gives CASSLAGIPSYEQYF.